The 9 T cell receptor beta chains given below trace back to one sample, sequenced in a study of identical twins. TCRdb itself ran the 5' RACE reads through MiXCR, one entry per CDR3 protein. The table lists under 1 million distinct CDR3 sequences, roughly an eighth of them singletons, with about 1.5% in the top ten. Separately, the same data were catalogued under a study of yellow fever vaccine responses in identical twins.

Sequenced: PBMCs. The receptors derive from a woman aged 18-35 years in good health.

The chain joins TRBV6-5 to TRBJ2-1; D is uncertain. V shed 0 bases and J shed 3 bases, with 6 bases lying between them. The CDR3 totals 14 residues. The germline CDR1 and CDR2 sequences are MNHEY and SVGAGI. DNA for the CDR3: TGTGCCAGCAGTTACTCGGGGTACTACAATGAGCAGTTCTTC. Translating gives CASSYSGYYNEQFF.

The genes are TRBV3-1 and TRBJ1-1; D is perhaps TRBD1 (5 bases). The germline V gene has CDR1 LGHDT and CDR2 YNNKEL (reference sequence). There are 17 residues in the CDR3. Trimming removed 0 bases at V and 3 bases at J, with 17 bases between. The CDR3 reads CASSQEPGWVPDTEAFF. The CDR3 DNA reads TGTGCCAGCAGCCAAGAGCCAGGGTGGGTGCCGGACACTGAAGCTTTCTTT.

The chain is built from TRBV27 and TRBJ1-5; 10 bases are shared with TRBD1. V dropped 5 bases and J dropped 2; count of bases not matched to a gene: 6. Germline V lookup: CDR1 MNHEY, CDR2 SMNVEV (reference sequence). This CDR3 region has 16 residues. CDR3 sequence (DNA): TGTGCCAGCAGTGGGCCCGGGACAGGGGGCAATCAGCCCCAGCATTTT. As protein: CASSGPGTGGNQPQHF.

Turning to this clonotype: A much larger clone lies one base from this, so it may be a read error. The gene calls are TRBV4-1 and TRBJ2-1, with D maybe TRBD1 (6 bases). The CDR3 runs to 12 residues. Germline V CDR1 and CDR2: MGHRA, YSYEKL. CDR3 nucleotides: TGCGCCATCAGCCAGGGGTTGGTTGAGCAGTTCTTC. This codes for CAISQGLVEQFF.

This clonotype was seen only a few times. The V and J genes are TRBV12-3 or TRBV12-4 and TRBJ1-6, with D unresolved. Trimming stripped 1 base from V and 9 bases from J, with 13 bases between. The CDR3 has 15 residues. The CDR3 nucleotides read TGTGCCAGCAGTTTAGGCCCCCCGGACGTTTCACCCCTCCACTTT. It specifies CASSLGPPDVSPLHF.

This clonotype was seen a few times. The genes are TRBV7-9 and TRBJ1-1; no definite D call. The CDR3 contains 16 residues. Trimming removed 1 base at V and 6 bases at J, with 18 bases between. The germline V gene encodes CDR1 SEHNR and CDR2 FQNEAQ (reference sequence). This CDR3 reads CASSLVQAGMRAEAFF. CDR3 bases: TGTGCCAGCAGCTTAGTCCAGGCCGGGATGAGAGCTGAAGCTTTCTTT.

The rearrangement joins TRBV6-1 to TRBJ1-4; weak D call: TRBD1 (5 bases). CDR3 size: 14 residues. V gave up 5 bases and J gave up 7 bases, with 14 bases separating them. The V gene's germline CDR1 is MNHNS and CDR2 SASEGT. In DNA, the CDR3 is TGTGCCAGCAGTCAAGGGGATGTCGGTGAAAAACTGTTTTTT. Residues: CASSQGDVGEKLFF.

This chain uses TRBV2 with TRBJ2-7; maybe TRBD2 (6 bases). Between the trimmed V and J ends, which lost 7 bases and 2 bases, there was a span of 18 bases. Germline values: CDR1 SNHLY, CDR2 FYNNEI. The CDR3 length is 15 residues. Written as DNA, the CDR3 is TGTGCCAGCACCCATCTGGGGGAGGACACCTACGAGCAGTACTTC. This gives the protein CASTHLGEDTYEQYF.

The chain recombines TRBV4-1 with TRBJ1-2; the D is unclear. Trimming cost V 1 base and J 8 bases, with 11 bases left between them. Germline CDR1 is MGHRA and CDR2 is YSYEKL. CDR3 length: 13 amino acids. The CDR3 nucleotides are TGCGCCAGCAGCCAAGCCCCTGTCTTCGGCTACACCTTC. This translates into CASSQAPVFGYTF.